The clone carrying this TCR beta chain rates as medium-sized (0.01 to 0.1%). Researchers tagged individual cDNA molecules with unique molecular identifiers. A single record per CDR3 protein comes from TCRdb applying MiXCR to the 5' RACE reads. The repertoire includes tens of thousands of distinct CDR3 sequences, less than 9.5% of them detected once, and around 4.4% sits in the top ten. This CDR3 region has 12 residues. Trimming took 3 bases from V and 0 from J, leaving 2 bases between them. Germline CDR1 and CDR2: DFQATT and SNEGSKA (reference sequence). The source of the sample is a study of early T cells in non-severe SARS-CoV-2 infection.

This clonotype was obtained from an adult who was a healthcare worker with PCR-confirmed SARS-CoV-2 infection or an uninfected control (not recorded which). The chain has TRBV20-1 and TRBJ2-2, with unresolved D. The material sequenced was whole blood. The CDR3 DNA reads as TGCAGTGCTAGCTCGAACACCGGGGAGCTGTTTTTT. Translation gives CSASSNTGELFF.